The sample holds a few counts of the clone carrying this T cell receptor (beta chain). The antigen is undetermined. CDR3 length: 15 amino acids. V was clipped by 6 bases and J by 2 bases, with 16 bases between them. This sample was taken from a study of blood T cells in healthy people across ages. Overall study findings and caveats: Higher diversity and more naive CD4+ cells were features of long-lived donors, compared to aged donors. Per-million-T-cell TCR beta diversity fell roughly linearly with age. Researchers judged that diversity estimates from one million T cells fell short of true values.

Primers used in a second PCR of about 6 to 12 cycles were a sample-barcoded 5' primer and a J-beta primer mix. TCRdb itself ran the 5' RACE reads through MiXCR, one entry per CDR3 protein. The sample lists fewer than 2,000,000 distinct CDR3 sequences, about 35% seen once, with around 11% in the top ten. The clonotype comes from a woman aged 25 to 39 in good health. The chain couples TRBV12-3 or TRBV12-4 to TRBJ2-5, with D possibly TRBD2 on 5 matching bases. Sequenced material: blood. In DNA form, the CDR3 reads TGTGCCAGCAGACCTCGGGGTCTACGACAAGAGACCCAGTACTTC. It codes for CASRPRGLRQETQYF.